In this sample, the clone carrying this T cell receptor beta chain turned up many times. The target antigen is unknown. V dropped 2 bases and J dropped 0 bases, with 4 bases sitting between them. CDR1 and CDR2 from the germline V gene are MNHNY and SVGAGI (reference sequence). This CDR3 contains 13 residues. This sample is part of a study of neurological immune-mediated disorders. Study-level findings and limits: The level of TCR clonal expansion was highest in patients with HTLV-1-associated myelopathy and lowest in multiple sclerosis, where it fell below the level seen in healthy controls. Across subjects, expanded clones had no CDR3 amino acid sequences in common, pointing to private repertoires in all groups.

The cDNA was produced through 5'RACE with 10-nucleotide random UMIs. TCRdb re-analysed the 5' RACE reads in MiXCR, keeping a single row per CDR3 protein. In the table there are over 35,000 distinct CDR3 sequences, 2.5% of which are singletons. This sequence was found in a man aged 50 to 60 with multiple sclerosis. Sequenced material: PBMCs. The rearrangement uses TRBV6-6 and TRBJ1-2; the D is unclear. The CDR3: CASSYGPNYGYTF. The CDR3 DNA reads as TGTGCCAGCAGTTACGGCCCTAACTATGGCTACACCTTC.